A selection of T cell receptor beta chains follows, all from one sample in a study of radiotherapy plus CTLA-4 blockade in lung cancer. Using immunoSEQ multiplex PCR, the repertoire was profiled, and TCRdb retains in-frame clones only, with some absent. The sample lists 90,000 to 130,000 clones, roughly four fifths occurring once. This specimen consisted of peripheral blood, obtained from a patient treated with radiotherapy plus ipilimumab. The receptor source for this set is a human donor with non-small cell lung cancer that progressed on radiotherapy plus ipilimumab. Some clones in this sample may be carry-over from other donors' samples. Both conserved end residues are part of each CDR3. The D gene is left open where the match is weak. The size of a clone is reported for some rows only, either as once, few or many, or as a class for expanded clones.

TRBJ2-1 | - | - | TRBV2 | TGTGCCAGCAGTGAAGGAGATAGCTCCTACAATGAGCAGTTCTTC | CASSEGDSSYNEQFF
TRBJ2-7 | TRBD1 | few | TRBV7-6 | TGTGCCAGCAGCCTATCCGGGACAGGGGTCGAGCAGTACTTC | CASSLSGTGVEQYF
TRBJ2-7 | - | once | TRBV27 | TGTGCCAGCAGTTTTACAGCGCATTACTCCTACGAGCAGTACTTC | CASSFTAHYSYEQYF
TRBJ1-1 | - | - | TRBV5-1 | TGCGCCAGCAGCTTGGAATTCGGGGAGAGGATCACTGAAGCTTTCTTT | CASSLEFGERITEAFF
TRBJ1-2 | - | - | TRBV6-1 | TGTGCCAGCAGTCTGCAGGATTACTATGGCTACACCTTC | CASSLQDYYGYTF
TRBJ1-2 | TRBD1 | - | TRBV2 | TGTGCCAGCAGATGGGACAGACCCCTTAACACCTTC | CASRWDRPLNTF
TRBJ2-1 | TRBD1 | few | TRBV2 | TGTGCCAGCAGTCCGGGACAGGGATACCCGACAGCCCAGTTCTTC | CASSPGQGYPTAQFF
TRBJ2-5 | TRBD2 | - | TRBV27 | TGTGCCAGCAGTTTCCGCCCCCCGGGGCGGGGGGCTCAGGGGACCCAGTACTTC | CASSFRPPGRGAQGTQYF
TRBJ2-1 | - | - | TRBV7-3 | TGTGCCAGCAGCTTAGTTGGCAGCTCCTACAATGAGCAGCTCTTC | CASSLVGSSYNEQLF
TRBJ2-2 | - | - | TRBV5-6 | TGTGCCAGCAGCTTGGTGGGGGCCGGGGAGCTGTTTTTT | CASSLVGAGELFF